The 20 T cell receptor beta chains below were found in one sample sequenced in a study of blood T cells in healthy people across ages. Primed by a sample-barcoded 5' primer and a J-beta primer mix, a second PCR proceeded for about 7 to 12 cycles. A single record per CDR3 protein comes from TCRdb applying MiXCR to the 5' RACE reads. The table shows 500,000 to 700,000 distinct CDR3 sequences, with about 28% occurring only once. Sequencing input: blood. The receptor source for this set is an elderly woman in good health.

CDR3 sequence: CAWNRQGYGYTF. CDR3 nucleotides: TGTGCCTGGAACCGACAGGGCTATGGCTACACCTTC. The V and J genes are TRBV30 and TRBJ1-2; 7 bases agree with TRBD1. V gave up 4 bases and J gave up 4 bases; unmatched junction bases: 3. The CDR3 has 12 residues. Germline loops: CDR1 GTSNPN, CDR2 SVGIG (reference sequence).

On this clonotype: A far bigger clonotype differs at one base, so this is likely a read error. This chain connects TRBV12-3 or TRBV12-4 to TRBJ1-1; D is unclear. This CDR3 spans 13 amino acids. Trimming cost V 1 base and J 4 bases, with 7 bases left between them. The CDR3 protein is CASSLEAGTEAFF. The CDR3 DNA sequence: TGTGCCAGCAGTTTAGAGGCGGGCACTGAAGCTTTCTTT.

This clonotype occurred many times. The CDR3 nucleotides are TGCGCCAGCAGCTTGAGTCGGACAGGGGAATCCTACGAGCAGTACTTC. Amino acid sequence: CASSLSRTGESYEQYF. The rearrangement uses TRBV5-1 and TRBJ2-7; 9 positions match TRBD1. Germline-derived CDR1 and CDR2 are SGHRS and YFSETQ. V lost 1 base and J lost 1; bases outside the gene matches: 6. This CDR3 contains 16 residues.

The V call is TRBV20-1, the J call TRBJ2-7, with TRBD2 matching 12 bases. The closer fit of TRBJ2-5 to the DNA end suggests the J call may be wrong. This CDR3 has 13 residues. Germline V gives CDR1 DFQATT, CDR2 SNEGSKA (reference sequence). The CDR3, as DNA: TGCAGTGCGAAGACTAGCGGGGGAGGGACCCAGTACTTC. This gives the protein CSAKTSGGGTQYF.

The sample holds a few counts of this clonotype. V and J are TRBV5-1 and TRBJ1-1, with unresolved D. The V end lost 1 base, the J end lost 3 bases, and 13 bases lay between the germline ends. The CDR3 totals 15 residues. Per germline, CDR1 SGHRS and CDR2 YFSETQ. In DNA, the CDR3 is TGCGCCAGCAGCTTGTTGGAGGGCATTGACACTGAAGCTTTCTTT. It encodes CASSLLEGIDTEAFF.

CDR3 sequence: CASRPVMMNTEAFF. CDR3 nucleotides: TGTGCCAGCCGCCCGGTAATGATGAACACTGAAGCTTTCTTT. The chain recombines TRBV7-2 with TRBJ1-1; no definite D call. The germline V and J ends were trimmed by 8 bases and 0 bases, with 13 bases remaining between them. Per the germline V gene, CDR1 is SGHTA and CDR2 is FQGNSA. This CDR3 is 14 amino acids long.

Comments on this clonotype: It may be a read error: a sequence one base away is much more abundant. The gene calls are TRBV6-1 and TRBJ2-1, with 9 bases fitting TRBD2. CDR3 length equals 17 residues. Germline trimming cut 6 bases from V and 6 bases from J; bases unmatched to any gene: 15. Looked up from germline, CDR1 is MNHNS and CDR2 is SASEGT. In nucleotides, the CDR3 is TGTGCCAGCAGCCCCCGGGGGGTAGCGGGGGCCTGCAATGAGCAGTTCTTC. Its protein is CASSPRGVAGACNEQFF.

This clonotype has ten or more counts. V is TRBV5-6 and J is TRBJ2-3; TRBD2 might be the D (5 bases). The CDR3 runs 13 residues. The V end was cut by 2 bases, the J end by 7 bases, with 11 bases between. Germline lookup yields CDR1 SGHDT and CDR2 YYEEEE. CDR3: CASSFLEGNTQYF. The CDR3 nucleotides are TGTGCCAGCAGCTTCCTCGAGGGTAATACGCAGTATTTT.

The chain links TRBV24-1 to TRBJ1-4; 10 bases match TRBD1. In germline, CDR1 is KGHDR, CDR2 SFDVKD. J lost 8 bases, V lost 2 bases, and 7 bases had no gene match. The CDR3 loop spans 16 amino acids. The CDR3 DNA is TGTGCCACCAGTGATTCCGGACAGGGGGAGAACGAAAAACTGTTTTTT. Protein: CATSDSGQGENEKLFF.

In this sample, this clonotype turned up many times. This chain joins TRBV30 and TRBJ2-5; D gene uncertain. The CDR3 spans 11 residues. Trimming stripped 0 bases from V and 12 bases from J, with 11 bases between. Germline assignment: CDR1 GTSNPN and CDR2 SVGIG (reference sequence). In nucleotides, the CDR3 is TGTGCCTGGAGTGTACTGGGGATCGAGTACTTC. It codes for CAWSVLGIEYF.

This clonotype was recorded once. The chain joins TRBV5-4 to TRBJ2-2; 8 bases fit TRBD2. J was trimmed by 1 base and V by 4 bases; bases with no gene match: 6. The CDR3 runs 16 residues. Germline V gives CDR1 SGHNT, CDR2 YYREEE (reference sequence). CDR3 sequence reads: CASSPPSGRNTGELFF. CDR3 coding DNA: TGTGCCAGCAGCCCGCCCAGCGGGAGGAACACCGGGGAGCTGTTTTTT.

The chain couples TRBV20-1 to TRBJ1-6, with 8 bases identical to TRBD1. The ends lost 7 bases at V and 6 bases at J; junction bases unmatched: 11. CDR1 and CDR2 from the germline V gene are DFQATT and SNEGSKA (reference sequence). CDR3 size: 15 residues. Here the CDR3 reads CSVLQGAVGNSPLHF. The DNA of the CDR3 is TGCAGTGTGCTCCAGGGGGCAGTTGGTAATTCACCCCTCCACTTT.

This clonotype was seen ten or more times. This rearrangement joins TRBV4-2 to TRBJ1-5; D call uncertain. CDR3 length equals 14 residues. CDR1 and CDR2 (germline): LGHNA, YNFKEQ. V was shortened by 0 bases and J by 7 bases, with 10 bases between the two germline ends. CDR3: CASSQETFGQPQHF. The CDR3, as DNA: TGTGCCAGCAGCCAAGAAACGTTTGGACAGCCCCAGCATTTT.

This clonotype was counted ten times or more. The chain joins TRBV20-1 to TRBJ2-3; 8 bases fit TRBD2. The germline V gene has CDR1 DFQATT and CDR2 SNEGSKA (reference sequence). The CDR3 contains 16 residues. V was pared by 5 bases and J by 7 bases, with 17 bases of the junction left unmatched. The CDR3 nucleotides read TGCAGTGCTCAATCCGGTTCAGCGGGGGACGTAAATACGCAGTATTTT. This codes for CSAQSGSAGDVNTQYF.

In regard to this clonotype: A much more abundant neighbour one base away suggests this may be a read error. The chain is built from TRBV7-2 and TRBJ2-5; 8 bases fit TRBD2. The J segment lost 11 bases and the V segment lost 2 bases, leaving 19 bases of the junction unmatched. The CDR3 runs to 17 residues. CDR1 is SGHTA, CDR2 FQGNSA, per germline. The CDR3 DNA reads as TGTGCCAGCAGCTTAATGAGCCCGGGGGGGCCGGGCAATGAGCAGTACTTC. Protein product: CASSLMSPGGPGNEQYF.

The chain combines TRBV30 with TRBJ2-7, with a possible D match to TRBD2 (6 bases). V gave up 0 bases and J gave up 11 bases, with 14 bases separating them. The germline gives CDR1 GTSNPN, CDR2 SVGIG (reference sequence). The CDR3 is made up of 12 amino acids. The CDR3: CAWSVGGRAEYF. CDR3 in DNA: TGTGCCTGGAGTGTCGGGGGAAGGGCCGAGTACTTC.

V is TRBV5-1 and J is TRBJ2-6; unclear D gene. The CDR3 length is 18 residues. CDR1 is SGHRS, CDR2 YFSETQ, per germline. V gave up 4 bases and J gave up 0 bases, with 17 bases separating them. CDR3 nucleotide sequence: TGCGCCAGCAGCCACCTTACGCTAGGGAACTCTGGGGCCAACGTCCTGACTTTC. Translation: CASSHLTLGNSGANVLTF. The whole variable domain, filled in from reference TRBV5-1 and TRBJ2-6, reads KAGVTQTPRYLIKTRGQQVTLSCSPISGHRSVSWYQQTPGQGLQFLFEYFSETQRNKGNFPGRFSGRQFSNSRSEMNVSTLELGDSALYLCASSHLTLGNSGANVLTFGAGSRLTVL.

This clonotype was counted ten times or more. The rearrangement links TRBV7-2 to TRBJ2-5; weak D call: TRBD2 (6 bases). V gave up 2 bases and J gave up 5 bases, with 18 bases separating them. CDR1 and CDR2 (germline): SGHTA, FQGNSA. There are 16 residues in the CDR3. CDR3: CASSLLRGSWGETQYF. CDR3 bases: TGTGCCAGCAGCTTACTTCGGGGGTCCTGGGGCGAGACCCAGTACTTC.

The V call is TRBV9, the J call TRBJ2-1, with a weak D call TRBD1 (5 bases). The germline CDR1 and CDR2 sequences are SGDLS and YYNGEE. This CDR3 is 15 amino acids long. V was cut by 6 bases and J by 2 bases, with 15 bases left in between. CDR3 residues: CASNPQGQTYNEQFF. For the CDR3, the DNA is TGTGCCAGCAACCCTCAGGGTCAGACCTACAATGAGCAGTTCTTC.

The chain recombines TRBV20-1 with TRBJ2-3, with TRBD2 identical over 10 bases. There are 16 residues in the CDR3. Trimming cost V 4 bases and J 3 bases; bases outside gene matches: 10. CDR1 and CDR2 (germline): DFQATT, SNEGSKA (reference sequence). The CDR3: CSATMGSGGGTDTQYF. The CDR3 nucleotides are TGCAGTGCTACCATGGGAAGCGGGGGGGGGACAGATACGCAGTATTTT.